This T cell receptor beta chain was captured in a study of identical twins. Whole-study findings and limits: These conclusions were based on statistical analysis (cross-sectional, not following the same donors).

J gave up 11 bases and V 7 bases, and 10 bases lay outside the gene matches. Germline CDR1 DFQATT, CDR2 SNEGSKA (reference sequence). This CDR3 comprises 11 residues. A note on this clonotype: Antigen: not known.

TCRdb independently ran MiXCR on the 5' RACE reads; one entry per CDR3 protein. Of 500,000 to 650,000 distinct CDR3 sequences listed, just over 7% were seen once; the top ten hold 1.6%. This same sample was also taken into another study, of yellow fever vaccine responses in identical twins. From that second work: The authors reported partly convergent, partly personalized vaccine responses in identical twins.

The clonotype originates from a young woman in good health. This chain uses TRBV20-1 with TRBJ1-1, with TRBD1 matching 7 bases. Sequencing input: PBMCs. The CDR3 DNA reads as TGCAGTGTTGGCAGGGGGATGACGGCTTTCTTT. This codes for CSVGRGMTAFF.